The clone carrying this T cell receptor beta chain appeared many times. This record belongs to a study of T-cell reconstitution after alpha-beta-depleted transplantation in children. V dropped 3 bases and J dropped 7 bases, with 16 bases sitting between them. Germline CDR1 MGHDK, CDR2 SYGVNS. This CDR3 comprises 15 residues. Preparation of the TCRbeta library was carried out with unique molecular identifiers. TCRdb re-called the PCR reads with MiXCR, one entry per CDR3 protein. Seen here are fewer than 250,000 distinct CDR3 sequences, around 7.8% observed once, and the top ten hold 5% to 8%. The sequence was obtained from a male patient between 10 and 17 years old who had a stem cell transplant for acute lymphoblastic leukemia, so the T cells may come from the graft donor. The chain is built from TRBV25-1 and TRBJ2-1, with D possibly matching TRBD1 (6 bases). This sample comprised PBMCs, mostly from graft donor cells, obtained 180 days after TCRalphabeta/CD19-depleted stem cell transplant. The CDR3 reads CASSDPEGQSNEQFF. CDR3 bases: TGTGCCAGCAGTGACCCTGAAGGACAGAGTAATGAGCAGTTCTTC.